This TCR beta chain was identified in a study of cytomegalovirus exposure and HLA in healthy donors. From germline, CDR1 is LNHDA and CDR2 SQIVND (reference sequence). The CDR3 totals 12 residues. Trimming cost V 8 bases and J 13 bases, with 18 bases left between them. Findings and caveats of the study: Segments of the TCR beta V type were, in most cases, productive about 90% or about 30% of the time in an earlier analysis. There were about 160 TCR beta chains listed as cytomegalovirus-associated. In a later analysis, at a false discovery rate of 0.05, over 15,000 TCR beta sequences matched HLA alleles.

Regarding this clone: No antigen is known for it.

Use of 60 Vbeta and 13 Jbeta primers characterized the PCR. Assay used: immunoSEQ multiplex PCR; TCRdb lists only in-frame clones, some missing. The data hold about 120,000 clones, with 65% to 75% observed a single time. This TCR came from a woman aged 45-65 years in good health and CMV-seropositive. The genes are TRBV19 and TRBJ2-4; perhaps TRBD1 as D (6 bases). The sample was PBMCs. The CDR3, as DNA: TGTGCCAGTGACAGGAGATCGGACAAACAGTACTTC. This translates into CASDRRSDKQYF.